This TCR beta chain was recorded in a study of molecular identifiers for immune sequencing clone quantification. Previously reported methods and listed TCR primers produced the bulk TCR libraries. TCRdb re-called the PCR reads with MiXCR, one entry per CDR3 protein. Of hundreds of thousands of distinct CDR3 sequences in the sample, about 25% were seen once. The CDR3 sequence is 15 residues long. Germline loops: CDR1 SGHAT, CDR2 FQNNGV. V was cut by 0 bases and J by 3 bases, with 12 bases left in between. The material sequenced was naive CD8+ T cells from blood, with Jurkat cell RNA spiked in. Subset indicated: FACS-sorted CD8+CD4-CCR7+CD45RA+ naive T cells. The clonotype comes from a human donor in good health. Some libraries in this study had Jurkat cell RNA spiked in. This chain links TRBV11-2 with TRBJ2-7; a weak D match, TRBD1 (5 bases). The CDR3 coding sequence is TGTGCCAGCAGCTTAGATTTAGGGCAGGGCTACGAGCAGTACTTC. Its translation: CASSLDLGQGYEQYF.